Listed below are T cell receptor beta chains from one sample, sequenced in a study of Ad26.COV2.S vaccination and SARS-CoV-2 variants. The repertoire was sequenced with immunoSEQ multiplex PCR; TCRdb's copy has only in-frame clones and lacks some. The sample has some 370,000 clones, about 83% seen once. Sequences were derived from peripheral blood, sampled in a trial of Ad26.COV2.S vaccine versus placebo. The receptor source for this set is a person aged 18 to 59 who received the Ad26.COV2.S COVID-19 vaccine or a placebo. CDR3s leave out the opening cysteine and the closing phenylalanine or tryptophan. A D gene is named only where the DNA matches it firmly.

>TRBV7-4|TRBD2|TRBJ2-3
ASTPWREEGDTQY
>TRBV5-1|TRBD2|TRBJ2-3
ASSKGLAGSTDTQY
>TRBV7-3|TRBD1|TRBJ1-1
ASSPGLSGGTEAF
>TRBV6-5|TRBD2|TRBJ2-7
ASRAGLADSYEQY
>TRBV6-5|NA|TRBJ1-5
ASSYSRGGSQH
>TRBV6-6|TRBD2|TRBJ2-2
ASSLTSGTPGELF
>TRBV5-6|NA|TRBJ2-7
ASSYPARDNGAEQY
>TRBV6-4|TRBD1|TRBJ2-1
ASRRQGQANDEQF
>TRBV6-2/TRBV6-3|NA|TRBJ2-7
ASSYARPSNSYEQY
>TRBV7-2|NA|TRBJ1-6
ASSQSYNSPLH
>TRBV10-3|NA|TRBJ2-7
AISESSSYEQY
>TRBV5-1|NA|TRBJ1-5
ASSLDPRQPQH
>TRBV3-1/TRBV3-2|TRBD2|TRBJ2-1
ASSQRTSVNEQF
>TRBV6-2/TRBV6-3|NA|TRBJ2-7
ASSYFGLFYEQY
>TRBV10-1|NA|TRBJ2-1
ASSENGYNEQF
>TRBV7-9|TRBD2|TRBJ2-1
ASSPITLAGGEQF
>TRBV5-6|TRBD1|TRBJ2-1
ASSLLMTGTNEQF
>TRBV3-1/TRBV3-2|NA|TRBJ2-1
ASSQLSIQF
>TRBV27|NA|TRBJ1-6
ASSLYRDNSPLH
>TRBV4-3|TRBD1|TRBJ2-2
ASSQDQGRGLMNTGELF
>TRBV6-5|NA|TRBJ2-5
ASGGHLTGEETQY
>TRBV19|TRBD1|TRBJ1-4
ASSEGAATNEKLF
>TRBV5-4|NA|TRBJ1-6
ASSQDGSNSPLH
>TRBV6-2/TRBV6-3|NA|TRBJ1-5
ASSYSLGNQPQH
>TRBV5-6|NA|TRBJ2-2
ASSLGSIFGNTGELF
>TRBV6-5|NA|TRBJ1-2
ASSTRQAGGYT
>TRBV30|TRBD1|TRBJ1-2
AWSVGQGGGYT
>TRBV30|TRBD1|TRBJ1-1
AWRDRVWTEAF
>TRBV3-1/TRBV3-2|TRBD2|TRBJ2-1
ASSGTSGRAVVEQF
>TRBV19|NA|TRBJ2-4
ASSMQGLGKNIQY
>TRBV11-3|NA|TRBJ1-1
ASSRGLNTEAF
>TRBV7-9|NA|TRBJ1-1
ASSLPVSTAF
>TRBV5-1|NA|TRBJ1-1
ASSLAIGGFTEAF
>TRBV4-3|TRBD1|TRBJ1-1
ASSQDSDRDTEAF
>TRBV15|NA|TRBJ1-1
ATSREGRTESLEAF
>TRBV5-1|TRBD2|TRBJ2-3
ASSAQTSGGAMDTQY
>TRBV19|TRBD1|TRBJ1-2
ASTPTWTGEGGYT
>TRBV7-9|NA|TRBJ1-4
ASSHRDGGEKLF
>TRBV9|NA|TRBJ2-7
ASSPGTIYEQY
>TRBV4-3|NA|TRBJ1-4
ASSPKEGRSEKLF
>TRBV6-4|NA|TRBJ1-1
ASSDSLGDTEAF
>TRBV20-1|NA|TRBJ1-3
SASDQGTGNTIY
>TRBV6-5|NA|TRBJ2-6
ASKLSGANVLT
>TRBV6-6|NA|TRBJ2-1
ASSSPALVNEQF
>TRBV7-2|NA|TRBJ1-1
ASSAPLNTEAF
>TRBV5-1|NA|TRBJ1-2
ASSLDAGANGYT
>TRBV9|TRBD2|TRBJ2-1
ASSVYKRGVDNEQF
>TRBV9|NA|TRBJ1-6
ASSRADVNSPLH
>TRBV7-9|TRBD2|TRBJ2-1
ASSSSGLAGVTYNEQF
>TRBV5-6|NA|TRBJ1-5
ASNLRGLNQPQH